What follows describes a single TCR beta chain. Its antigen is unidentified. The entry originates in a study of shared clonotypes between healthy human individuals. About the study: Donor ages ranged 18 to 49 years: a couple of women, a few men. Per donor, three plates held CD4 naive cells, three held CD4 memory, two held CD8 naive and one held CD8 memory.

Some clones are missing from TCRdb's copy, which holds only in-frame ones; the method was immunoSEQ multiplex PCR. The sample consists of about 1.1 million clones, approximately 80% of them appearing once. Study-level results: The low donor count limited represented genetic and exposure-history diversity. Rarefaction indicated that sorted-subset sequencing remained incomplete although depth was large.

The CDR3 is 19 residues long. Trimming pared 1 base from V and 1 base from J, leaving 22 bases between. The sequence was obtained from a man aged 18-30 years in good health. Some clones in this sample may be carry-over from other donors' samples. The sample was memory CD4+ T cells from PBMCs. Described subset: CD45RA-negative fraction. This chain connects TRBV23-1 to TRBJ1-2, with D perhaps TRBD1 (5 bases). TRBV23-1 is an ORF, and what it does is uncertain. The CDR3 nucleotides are TGCGCCAGCAGTCAATGGGCAGGGAAGGCCTTGGAAAGTAACTATGGCTACACCTTC. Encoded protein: CASSQWAGKALESNYGYTF.